This T cell receptor beta chain was obtained from a study of identical twins. One entry per CDR3 protein results from TCRdb running MiXCR on the 5' RACE reads. The data contain roughly 720,000 distinct CDR3 sequences, roughly 20% of them singletons. CDR3 length equals 14 residues. CDR1 is SGHKS, CDR2 YYEKEE, per germline (reference sequence). V trimming: 7 bases; J trimming: 2 bases; junction bases outside the gene matches: 6. This same sample was also taken into another study, of T cells expressing NK-cell markers. From that second work: The authors derived TCR beta repertoires from sorted CD3+CD56+NKG2C+, CD3+CD56+NKG2C- and CD3+CD56-NKG2C+ T cells. There were a few donors in whom these clonotypes also led the CD3+CD56-NKG2C+ fraction.

This chain uses TRBV5-5 with TRBJ2-7; TRBD2 agrees at 10 bases. Sequencing was done on a sample of PBMCs. This TCR was recovered from a woman younger than 35 in good health. The CDR3 loop reads CASRMTSGPYEQYF. In DNA, the CDR3 is TGTGCCAGCCGAATGACTAGCGGGCCCTACGAGCAGTACTTC.